The clone carrying this T cell receptor beta chain was counted only a few times. Its antigen is not identified. Unstimulated regulatory T cells (CD4+CD25+CD127-), CD4+CD25- non-regulatory cells, CD4 and CD8 cells were FACS-sorted from thawed PBMCs. Germline CDR1 reads SGHRS; CDR2 reads YFSETQ. Between the trimmed V and J ends, which lost 0 bases and 4 bases, there was a span of 4 bases. CDR3 length: 12 residues. This specimen comes from a study of Tregs in tolerant kidney transplant recipients. The protocol was immunoSEQ multiplex PCR, while the TCRdb copy is restricted to in-frame clones and leaves out a portion. Of 90,000 to 130,000 clones listed, 90% were seen once; the top ten hold 0.3% to 0.4%. The study, taken as a whole, reports: The small number of patients limits these findings pending further validation. Tregs expanded with activated donor B cells seemed most donor-specific.

The chain uses TRBV5-1 and TRBJ2-5; D unresolved. This TCR came from a human donor who received a combined kidney and bone marrow transplant. This sample comprised CD4+ T cells from blood, obtained before the transplant. The chain's CDR3 is CASSLGLETQYF. The CDR3 coding sequence is TGCGCCAGCAGCTTGGGGCTAGAGACCCAGTACTTC. Together with reference TRBV5-1 and TRBJ2-5, the CDR3 gives the full variable domain: KAGVTQTPRYLIKTRGQQVTLSCSPISGHRSVSWYQQTPGQGLQFLFEYFSETQRNKGNFPGRFSGRQFSNSRSEMNVSTLELGDSALYLCASSLGLETQYFGPGTRLLVL.